These T cell receptor beta chains were read from a single sample in a study of blood T cell repertoires in COVID-19. Here immunoSEQ multiplex PCR was the method, and the copy in TCRdb shows in-frame clones only, minus some. The sample holds hundreds of thousands of clones; almost 85% are singletons and the top ten take under 2%. Sequenced sample: peripheral blood. Receptors were obtained from a woman at least 80 years old with acute or convalescent COVID-19. Each CDR3 is given with its conserved first and last residue. Fields, in order: D gene, J gene, clone size, V gene, CDR3 protein, CDR3 DNA. The D gene is left open where the match is weak. A row's size may be missing; if present it is once, few, many or a size class.

d_call: TRBD2; j_call: TRBJ2-5; clone_size: -; v_call: TRBV9; cdr3_aa: CASSVRLAGAQETQYF; cdr3_nt: TGTGCCAGCAGCGTTCGACTAGCGGGGGCACAAGAGACCCAGTACTTC
d_call: -; j_call: TRBJ2-7; clone_size: -; v_call: TRBV25-1; cdr3_aa: CASSEPQGEAGYEQYF; cdr3_nt: TGTGCCAGCAGTGAACCGCAAGGGGAGGCGGGCTACGAGCAGTACTTC
d_call: -; j_call: TRBJ1-1; clone_size: -; v_call: TRBV6-5; cdr3_aa: CASSYSRNTEAFF; cdr3_nt: TGTGCCAGCAGTTACTCGAGGAACACTGAAGCTTTCTTT
d_call: TRBD1; j_call: TRBJ1-4; clone_size: -; v_call: TRBV19; cdr3_aa: CASSTQGAGANEKLFF; cdr3_nt: TGTGCCAGTAGTACCCAGGGGGCCGGGGCTAATGAAAAACTGTTTTTT
d_call: TRBD2; j_call: TRBJ2-2; clone_size: -; v_call: TRBV4-2; cdr3_aa: CASSPGLAGGNTGELFF; cdr3_nt: TGTGCCAGCAGCCCGGGACTAGCGGGAGGCAACACCGGGGAGCTGTTTTTT
d_call: -; j_call: TRBJ2-1; clone_size: -; v_call: TRBV27; cdr3_aa: CASSTDDFLSSYNEQFF; cdr3_nt: TGTGCCAGCAGTACTGACGACTTCCTAAGCTCCTACAATGAGCAGTTCTTC
d_call: -; j_call: TRBJ2-2; clone_size: -; v_call: TRBV5-4; cdr3_aa: CASSPYTGGPGELFF; cdr3_nt: TGTGCCAGCAGCCCTTATACCGGCGGCCCCGGGGAGCTGTTTTTT
d_call: -; j_call: TRBJ2-4; clone_size: -; v_call: TRBV9; cdr3_aa: CASSATLGGDKNIQYF; cdr3_nt: TGTGCCAGCAGCGCGACACTGGGGGGTGATAAAAACATTCAGTACTTC
d_call: TRBD1; j_call: TRBJ2-7; clone_size: -; v_call: TRBV7-2; cdr3_aa: CASSVRVGTGGYEQYF; cdr3_nt: TGTGCCAGCAGCGTGAGAGTGGGGACAGGGGGGTACGAGCAGTACTTC
d_call: TRBD2; j_call: TRBJ2-3; clone_size: once; v_call: TRBV30; cdr3_aa: CAWSVQLASTDTQYF; cdr3_nt: TGTGCCTGGAGTGTACAACTAGCGAGCACAGATACGCAGTATTTT
d_call: TRBD1; j_call: TRBJ2-1; clone_size: -; v_call: TRBV5-1; cdr3_aa: CASSIPTGSNEQFF; cdr3_nt: TGCGCCAGCAGCATCCCGACAGGGAGTAATGAGCAGTTCTTC
d_call: TRBD2; j_call: TRBJ2-1; clone_size: -; v_call: TRBV7-8; cdr3_aa: CASSQSSGFYNEQFF; cdr3_nt: TGTGCCAGCAGCCAATCTAGCGGATTCTACAATGAGCAGTTCTTC
d_call: -; j_call: TRBJ2-6; clone_size: -; v_call: TRBV19; cdr3_aa: CASTIIGSGANVLTF; cdr3_nt: TGTGCCAGTACCATTATCGGGTCTGGGGCCAACGTCCTGACTTTC
d_call: TRBD2; j_call: TRBJ2-1; clone_size: -; v_call: TRBV2; cdr3_aa: CASSERLAGRYSYNEQFF; cdr3_nt: TGTGCCAGCAGTGAACGACTAGCGGGGCGTTACTCCTACAATGAGCAGTTCTTC
d_call: -; j_call: TRBJ2-5; clone_size: -; v_call: TRBV30; cdr3_aa: CAWRSAGASETQYF; cdr3_nt: TGTGCCTGGAGGTCTGCGGGGGCCTCAGAGACCCAGTACTTC
d_call: TRBD1; j_call: TRBJ1-2; clone_size: -; v_call: TRBV7-8; cdr3_aa: CASSPGTAYGYTF; cdr3_nt: TGTGCCAGCAGCCCCGGGACAGCGTATGGCTACACCTTC
d_call: -; j_call: TRBJ1-2; clone_size: -; v_call: TRBV6-2/TRBV6-3; cdr3_aa: CASSYPQQGGYTF; cdr3_nt: TGTGCCAGCAGTTACCCGCAACAGGGCGGCTACACCTTC
d_call: TRBD1; j_call: TRBJ2-1; clone_size: -; v_call: TRBV30; cdr3_aa: CACSGQGGGEQFF; cdr3_nt: TGTGCCTGCTCGGGACAGGGGGGTGGTGAGCAGTTCTTC
d_call: -; j_call: TRBJ1-5; clone_size: once; v_call: TRBV20-1; cdr3_aa: CSASPQPGPQHF; cdr3_nt: TGCAGTGCTAGTCCACAGCCTGGGCCCCAGCATTTT
d_call: -; j_call: TRBJ2-3; clone_size: -; v_call: TRBV7-2; cdr3_aa: CASSPSSYLSRTDTQYF; cdr3_nt: TGTGCCAGCAGCCCGTCGTCCTACCTTAGCAGAACAGATACGCAGTATTTT
d_call: -; j_call: TRBJ1-6; clone_size: -; v_call: TRBV14; cdr3_aa: CASSHAGNSPLHF; cdr3_nt: TGTGCCAGCAGCCACGCCGGGAATTCACCCCTCCACTTT
d_call: -; j_call: TRBJ1-5; clone_size: few; v_call: TRBV24-1; cdr3_aa: CATSDLNRNQPQHF; cdr3_nt: TGTGCCACCAGTGATTTGAACAGGAATCAGCCCCAGCATTTT
d_call: TRBD1; j_call: TRBJ1-1; clone_size: once; v_call: TRBV7-9; cdr3_aa: CASSPDRGNMNTEAFF; cdr3_nt: TGTGCCAGCAGCCCTGACAGGGGCAACATGAACACTGAAGCTTTCTTT
d_call: -; j_call: TRBJ1-2; clone_size: -; v_call: TRBV9; cdr3_aa: CASSEATTANYGYTF; cdr3_nt: TGTGCCAGCAGCGAAGCGACGACAGCAAACTATGGCTACACCTTC
d_call: -; j_call: TRBJ1-2; clone_size: few; v_call: TRBV7-9; cdr3_aa: CASSLGRNHYGYTF; cdr3_nt: TGTGCCAGCAGCTTAGGGAGAAACCACTATGGCTACACCTTC
d_call: TRBD1; j_call: TRBJ1-3; clone_size: few; v_call: TRBV7-9; cdr3_aa: CASSKQGASGNTIYF; cdr3_nt: TGTGCCAGCAGCAAACAGGGGGCGTCGGGAAACACCATATATTTT
d_call: TRBD2; j_call: TRBJ2-1; clone_size: -; v_call: TRBV9; cdr3_aa: CASSALSGTSGNNEQFF; cdr3_nt: TGTGCCAGCAGCGCCCTATCCGGGACTAGCGGCAACAATGAGCAGTTCTTC
d_call: -; j_call: TRBJ1-1; clone_size: -; v_call: TRBV5-4; cdr3_aa: CASSLQQTANTEAFF; cdr3_nt: TGTGCCAGCAGCTTGCAACAGACAGCCAACACTGAAGCTTTCTTT
d_call: -; j_call: TRBJ1-2; clone_size: -; v_call: TRBV4-1; cdr3_aa: CASSQEGLGQGGGYTF; cdr3_nt: TGCGCCAGCAGCCAAGAAGGTTTAGGGCAGGGTGGAGGCTACACCTTC
d_call: -; j_call: TRBJ1-3; clone_size: -; v_call: TRBV6-5; cdr3_aa: CASSYSGLSSGNTIYF; cdr3_nt: TGTGCCAGCAGTTACTCTGGCTTATCATCTGGAAACACCATATATTTT
d_call: TRBD2; j_call: TRBJ2-1; clone_size: -; v_call: TRBV29-1; cdr3_aa: CSVMKGTTYNEQFF; cdr3_nt: TGCAGCGTTATGAAGGGGACTACCTACAATGAGCAGTTCTTC
d_call: -; j_call: TRBJ2-2; clone_size: -; v_call: TRBV7-2; cdr3_aa: CASSLAGAGVGGELFF; cdr3_nt: TGTGCCAGCAGCTTAGCTGGGGCAGGCGTCGGCGGGGAGCTGTTTTTT
d_call: -; j_call: TRBJ2-2; clone_size: -; v_call: TRBV27; cdr3_aa: CASSLSTGTNTGELFF; cdr3_nt: TGTGCCAGCAGTTTATCGACAGGCACGAACACCGGGGAGCTGTTTTTT
d_call: -; j_call: TRBJ2-7; clone_size: -; v_call: TRBV19; cdr3_aa: CASRSTVSSYEQYF; cdr3_nt: TGTGCCAGTAGGTCGACAGTAAGCTCCTACGAGCAGTACTTC
d_call: -; j_call: TRBJ2-3; clone_size: -; v_call: TRBV20-1; cdr3_aa: CSSGTDTQYF; cdr3_nt: TGCAGTTCAGGCACAGATACGCAGTATTTT
d_call: -; j_call: TRBJ1-4; clone_size: -; v_call: TRBV5-4; cdr3_aa: CASSLGQGTNEKLFF; cdr3_nt: TGTGCCAGCAGCTTGGGGCAGGGAACTAATGAAAAACTGTTTTTT
d_call: -; j_call: TRBJ1-5; clone_size: -; v_call: TRBV7-2; cdr3_aa: CASRRQGNQPQHF; cdr3_nt: TGTGCCAGCAGAAGACAGGGCAATCAGCCCCAGCATTTT
d_call: TRBD1; j_call: TRBJ1-2; clone_size: few; v_call: TRBV28; cdr3_aa: CASSTHRGEGYTF; cdr3_nt: TGTGCCAGCAGTACCCACAGGGGGGAGGGCTACACCTTC
d_call: TRBD1; j_call: TRBJ1-1; clone_size: -; v_call: TRBV3-1/TRBV3-2; cdr3_aa: CASSLGQGFEAFF; cdr3_nt: TGTGCCAGCAGCCTCGGACAGGGGTTTGAAGCTTTCTTT
d_call: -; j_call: TRBJ2-7; clone_size: once; v_call: TRBV30; cdr3_aa: CAWRHTGSYEQYF; cdr3_nt: TGTGCCTGGAGACATACAGGGTCCTACGAGCAGTACTTC
d_call: TRBD1; j_call: TRBJ1-3; clone_size: -; v_call: TRBV5-1; cdr3_aa: CASRQGATGNTIYF; cdr3_nt: TGCGCCAGTAGACAGGGGGCTACTGGAAACACCATATATTTT
d_call: -; j_call: TRBJ2-5; clone_size: -; v_call: TRBV7-9; cdr3_aa: CASSFLPGEGLETQYF; cdr3_nt: TGTGCCAGCAGCTTTCTTCCCGGAGAGGGTTTAGAGACCCAGTACTTC
d_call: -; j_call: TRBJ2-3; clone_size: -; v_call: TRBV5-4; cdr3_aa: CASSPMTSTDTQYF; cdr3_nt: TGTGCCAGCAGCCCCATGACAAGCACAGATACGCAGTATTTT
d_call: TRBD1; j_call: TRBJ2-3; clone_size: -; v_call: TRBV19; cdr3_aa: CASRDRGSTDTQYF; cdr3_nt: TGTGCCAGTAGGGACAGGGGTTCCACAGATACGCAGTATTTT
d_call: TRBD2; j_call: TRBJ2-1; clone_size: -; v_call: TRBV27; cdr3_aa: CASSPGTSGYNEQFF; cdr3_nt: TGTGCCAGCAGTCCCGGGACTAGCGGCTACAATGAGCAGTTCTTC
d_call: TRBD1; j_call: TRBJ1-1; clone_size: -; v_call: TRBV28; cdr3_aa: CASSSPARGRVNTEAFF; cdr3_nt: TGTGCCAGCAGTTCTCCCGCGAGGGGGCGCGTGAACACTGAAGCTTTCTTT
d_call: -; j_call: TRBJ1-1; clone_size: -; v_call: TRBV4-1; cdr3_aa: CASSLTEQHTEAFF; cdr3_nt: TGCGCCAGCAGCCTTACAGAGCAACACACTGAAGCTTTCTTT
d_call: -; j_call: TRBJ2-7; clone_size: -; v_call: TRBV7-9; cdr3_aa: CASTHSTPYEQYF; cdr3_nt: TGTGCCAGCACCCACAGTACCCCCTACGAGCAGTACTTC
d_call: -; j_call: TRBJ1-4; clone_size: -; v_call: TRBV7-9; cdr3_aa: CASSSSALEKLFF; cdr3_nt: TGTGCCAGCAGCAGTAGTGCCCTCGAAAAACTGTTTTTT
d_call: -; j_call: TRBJ2-1; clone_size: -; v_call: TRBV6-5; cdr3_aa: CASSYSTRSDEFF; cdr3_nt: TGTGCCAGCAGTTACTCGACCAGGTCGGATGAGTTCTTC
d_call: TRBD1; j_call: TRBJ1-2; clone_size: -; v_call: TRBV9; cdr3_aa: CASSVDQRDSTGGYTF; cdr3_nt: TGTGCCAGCAGCGTAGATCAGAGGGACAGCACCGGCGGCTACACCTTC
d_call: -; j_call: TRBJ1-1; clone_size: -; v_call: TRBV6-5; cdr3_aa: CASGAPWGGDTEAFF; cdr3_nt: TGTGCCAGCGGAGCTCCCTGGGGGGGGGACACTGAAGCTTTCTTT
d_call: TRBD1; j_call: TRBJ1-2; clone_size: -; v_call: TRBV28; cdr3_aa: CATRTGAYGGYTF; cdr3_nt: TGTGCCACCCGGACAGGAGCCTATGGTGGCTACACCTTC
d_call: TRBD2; j_call: TRBJ2-1; clone_size: -; v_call: TRBV4-1; cdr3_aa: CASRLGLAGGGGQFF; cdr3_nt: TGCGCCAGCAGACTGGGACTAGCGGGAGGCGGGGGGCAGTTCTTC
d_call: -; j_call: TRBJ1-2; clone_size: -; v_call: TRBV18; cdr3_aa: CASSPKIQNNGYTF; cdr3_nt: TGTGCCAGCTCACCAAAAATACAGAATAATGGCTACACCTTC